Here is one T cell receptor (beta chain) with its context. These data are taken from a study of blood T cell repertoires in COVID-19. Original processing methods: Scientists estimated how many nucleated cells there were by amplifying reference gene primers. Libraries were prepared by immunoSEQ multiplex PCR; TCRdb keeps only in-frame clonotypes and omits some of them. Clonal size and the V and J genes are those of that table, whereas D and trimming came from the DNA. Among 200,000 to 300,000 clones, roughly 85% were seen once, and the ten largest hold approximately 8.6%. V trimming: 0 bases; J trimming: 7 bases; junction bases outside the gene matches: 2. This CDR3 spans 13 amino acids. The germline CDR1 and CDR2 sequences are LGHNA and YSLEER.

V and J are TRBV4-3 and TRBJ1-2, with 7 bases fitting TRBD1. The sequence was obtained from a woman aged 50 to 60 with acute COVID-19. Sequenced material: PBMCs or T cells enriched from blood (not recorded which). The CDR3 coding sequence is TGCGCCAGCAGCCAAGAGAGGGGGCTTGGCTACACCTTC. It translates to CASSQERGLGYTF.